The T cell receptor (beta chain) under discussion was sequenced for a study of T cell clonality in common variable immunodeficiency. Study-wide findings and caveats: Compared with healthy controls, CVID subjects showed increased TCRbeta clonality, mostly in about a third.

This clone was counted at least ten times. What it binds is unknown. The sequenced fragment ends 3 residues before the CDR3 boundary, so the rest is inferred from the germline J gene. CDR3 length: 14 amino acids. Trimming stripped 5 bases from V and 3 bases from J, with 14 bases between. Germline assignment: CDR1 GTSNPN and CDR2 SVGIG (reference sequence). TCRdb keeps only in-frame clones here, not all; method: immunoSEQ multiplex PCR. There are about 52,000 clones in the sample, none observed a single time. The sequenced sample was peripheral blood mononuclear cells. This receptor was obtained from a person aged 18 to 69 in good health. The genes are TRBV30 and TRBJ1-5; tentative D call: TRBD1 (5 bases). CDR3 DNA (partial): TGTGCCTGGGCCCATCGGGGGTACAATCAGCCC. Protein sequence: CAWAHRGYNQP. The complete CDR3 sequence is CAWAHRGYNQPQHF.